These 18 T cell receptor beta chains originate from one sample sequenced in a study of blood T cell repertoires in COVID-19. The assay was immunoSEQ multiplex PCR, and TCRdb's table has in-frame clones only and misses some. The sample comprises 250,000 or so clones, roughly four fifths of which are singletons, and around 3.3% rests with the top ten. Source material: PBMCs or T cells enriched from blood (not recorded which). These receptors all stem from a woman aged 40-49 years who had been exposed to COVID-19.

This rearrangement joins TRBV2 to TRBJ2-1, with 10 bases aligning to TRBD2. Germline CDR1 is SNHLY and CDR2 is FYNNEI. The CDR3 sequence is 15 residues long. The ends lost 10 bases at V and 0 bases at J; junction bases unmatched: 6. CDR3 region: CAIPSGGNSYNEQFF. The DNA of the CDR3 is TGTGCCATCCCTAGCGGGGGAAACTCCTACAATGAGCAGTTCTTC.

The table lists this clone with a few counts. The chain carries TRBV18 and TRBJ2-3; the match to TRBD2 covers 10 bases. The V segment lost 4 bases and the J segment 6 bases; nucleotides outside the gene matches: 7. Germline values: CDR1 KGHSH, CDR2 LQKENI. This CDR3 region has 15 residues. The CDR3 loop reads CASSLVAGGADTQYF. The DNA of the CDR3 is TGTGCCAGCTCACTGGTAGCGGGGGGCGCGGATACGCAGTATTTT. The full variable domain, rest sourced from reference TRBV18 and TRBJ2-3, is NAGVMQNPRHLVRRRGQEARLRCSPMKGHSHVYWYRQLPEEGLKFMVYLQKENIIDESGMPKERFSAEFPKEGPSILRIQQVVRGDSAAYFCASSLVAGGADTQYFGPGTRLTVL.

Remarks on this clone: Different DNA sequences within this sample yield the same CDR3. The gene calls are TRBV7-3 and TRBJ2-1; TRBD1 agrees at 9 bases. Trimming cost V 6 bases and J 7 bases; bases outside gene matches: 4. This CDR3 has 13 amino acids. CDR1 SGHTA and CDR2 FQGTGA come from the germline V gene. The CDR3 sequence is CASSLTGGNEQFF. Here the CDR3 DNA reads TGTGCCAGCAGTCTGACAGGGGGAAATGAGCAGTTCTTC.

CDR3 loop: CASKRGNEQFF. In DNA form, the CDR3 reads TGTGCCAGCAAGAGGGGGAATGAGCAGTTCTTC. V and J are TRBV6-5 and TRBJ2-1, with a possible D match to TRBD1 (6 bases). CDR3 length: 11 residues. The V gene lost 7 bases and the J gene lost 7 bases, with 8 bases spanning the gap. Germline lookup yields CDR1 MNHEY and CDR2 SVGAGI.

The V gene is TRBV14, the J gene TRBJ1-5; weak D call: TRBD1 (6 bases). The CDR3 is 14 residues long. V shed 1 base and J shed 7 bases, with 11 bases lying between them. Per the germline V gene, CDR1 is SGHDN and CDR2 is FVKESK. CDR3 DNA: TGTGCCAGCAGCCAAGGGGGGCGAGACCAGCCCCAGCATTTT. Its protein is CASSQGGRDQPQHF. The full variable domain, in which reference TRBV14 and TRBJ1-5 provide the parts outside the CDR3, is EAGVTQFPSHSVIEKGQTVTLRCDPISGHDNLYWYRRVMGKEIKFLLHFVKESKQDESGMPNNRFLAERTGGTYSTLKVQPAELEDSGVYFCASSQGGRDQPQHFGDGTRLSIL.

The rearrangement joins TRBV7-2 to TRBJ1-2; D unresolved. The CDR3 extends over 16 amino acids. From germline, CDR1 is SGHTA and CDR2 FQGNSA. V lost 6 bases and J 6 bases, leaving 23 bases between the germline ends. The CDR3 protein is CASSYPSRPVSHGYTF. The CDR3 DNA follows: TGTGCCAGCAGTTACCCTAGCCGGCCCGTCAGCCATGGCTACACCTTC.

The CDR3 region is CASSEAQGLGGYTF. The CDR3 DNA follows: TGTGCCAGCAGTGAAGCTCAGGGCCTCGGGGGCTACACCTTC. V and J are TRBV6-1 and TRBJ1-2, with D perhaps TRBD1 (5 bases). Germline V gives CDR1 MNHNS, CDR2 SASEGT. Trimming stripped 0 bases from V and 8 bases from J, with 13 bases between. There are 14 residues in the CDR3.

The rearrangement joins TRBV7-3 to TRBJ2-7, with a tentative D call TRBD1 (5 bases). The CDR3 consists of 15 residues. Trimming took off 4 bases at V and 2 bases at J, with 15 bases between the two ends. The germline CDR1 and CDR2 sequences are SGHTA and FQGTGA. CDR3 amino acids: CASSSVTETTYEQYF. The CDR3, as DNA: TGTGCCAGCAGCTCAGTGACAGAAACTACCTACGAGCAGTACTTC.

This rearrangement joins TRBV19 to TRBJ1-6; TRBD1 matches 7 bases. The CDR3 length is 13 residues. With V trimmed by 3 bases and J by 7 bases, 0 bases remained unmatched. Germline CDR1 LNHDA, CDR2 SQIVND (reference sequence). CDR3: CASSMTGNSPLHF. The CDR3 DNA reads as TGTGCCAGTAGTATGACAGGGAATTCACCCCTCCACTTT.

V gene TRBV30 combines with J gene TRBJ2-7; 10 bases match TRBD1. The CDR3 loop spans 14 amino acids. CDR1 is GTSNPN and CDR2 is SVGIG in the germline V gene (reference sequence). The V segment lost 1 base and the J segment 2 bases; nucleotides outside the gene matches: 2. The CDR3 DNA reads TGTGCCTGGAGTGAGACAGGGGGCACCTACGAGCAGTACTTC. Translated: CAWSETGGTYEQYF. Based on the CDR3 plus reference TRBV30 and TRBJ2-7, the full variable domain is SQTIHQWPATLVQPVGSPLSLECTVEGTSNPNLYWYRQAAGRGLQLLFYSVGIGQISSEVPQNLSASRPQDRQFILSSKKLLLSDSGFYLCAWSETGGTYEQYFGPGTRLTVT.

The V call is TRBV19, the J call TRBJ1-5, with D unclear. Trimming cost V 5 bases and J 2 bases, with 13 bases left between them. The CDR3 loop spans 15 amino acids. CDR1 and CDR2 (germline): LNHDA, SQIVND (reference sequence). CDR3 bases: TGTGCCAGTAGTCTCCCCCCGGCGGGCAATCAGCCCCAGCATTTT. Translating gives CASSLPPAGNQPQHF.

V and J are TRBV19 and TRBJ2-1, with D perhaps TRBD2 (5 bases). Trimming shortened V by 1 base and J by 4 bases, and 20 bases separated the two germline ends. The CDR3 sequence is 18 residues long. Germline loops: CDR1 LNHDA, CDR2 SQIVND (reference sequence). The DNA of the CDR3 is TGTGCCAGTAGTATAGGGACTGCTCGGCGGAGACTTTACAATGAGCAGTTCTTC. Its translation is CASSIGTARRRLYNEQFF.

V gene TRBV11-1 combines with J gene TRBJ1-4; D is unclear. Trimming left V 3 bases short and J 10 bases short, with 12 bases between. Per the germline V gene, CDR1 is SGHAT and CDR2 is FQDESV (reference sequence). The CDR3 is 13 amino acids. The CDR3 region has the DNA TGTGCCAGCAGCTTGCACCCAACTGGAAAACTGTTTTTT. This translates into CASSLHPTGKLFF.

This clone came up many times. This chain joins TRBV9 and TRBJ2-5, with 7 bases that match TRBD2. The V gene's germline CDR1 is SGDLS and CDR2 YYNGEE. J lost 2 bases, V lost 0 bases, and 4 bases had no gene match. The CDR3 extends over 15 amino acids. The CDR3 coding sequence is TGTGCCAGCAGCGTAGCGGGGGGTTGGCAAGAGACCCAGTACTTC. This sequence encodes CASSVAGGWQETQYF.

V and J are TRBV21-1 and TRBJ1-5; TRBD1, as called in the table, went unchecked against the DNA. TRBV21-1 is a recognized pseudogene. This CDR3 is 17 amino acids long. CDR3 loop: CASTSPGQDGFDQPQHF. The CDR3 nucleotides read TGTGCCAGCACCTCACCGGGACAGGATGGGTTCGATCAGCCCCAGCATTTT.

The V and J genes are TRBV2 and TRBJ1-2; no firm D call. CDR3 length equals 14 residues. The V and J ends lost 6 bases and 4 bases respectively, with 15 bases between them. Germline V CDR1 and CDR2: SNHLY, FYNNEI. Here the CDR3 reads CASSQGGNGYGYTF. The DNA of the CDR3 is TGTGCCAGCAGCCAAGGAGGGAACGGCTATGGCTACACCTTC.

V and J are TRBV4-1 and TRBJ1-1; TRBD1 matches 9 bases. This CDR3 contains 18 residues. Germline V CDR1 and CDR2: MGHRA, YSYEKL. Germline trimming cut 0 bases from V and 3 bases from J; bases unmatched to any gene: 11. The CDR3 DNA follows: TGCGCCAGCAGCCAAGATGTGGGGGACAGGGCTAAGGACACTGAAGCTTTCTTT. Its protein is CASSQDVGDRAKDTEAFF.

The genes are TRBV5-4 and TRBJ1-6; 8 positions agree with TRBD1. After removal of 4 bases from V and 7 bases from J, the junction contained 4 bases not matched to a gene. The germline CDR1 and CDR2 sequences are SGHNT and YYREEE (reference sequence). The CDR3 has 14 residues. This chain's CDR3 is CASSLDRENSPLHF. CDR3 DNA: TGTGCCAGCAGCCTGGACAGGGAAAATTCACCCCTCCACTTT.